What follows are 3 T cell receptor beta chains derived from one specimen sequenced in a study of cytomegalovirus exposure and HLA in healthy donors. The PCR made use of 60 Vbeta and 13 Jbeta primers. Here immunoSEQ multiplex PCR was the method, and the copy in TCRdb shows in-frame clones only, minus some. This table has under 200,000 clones, around 80% appearing once. The sequenced sample was PBMCs. The receptors originated from a male donor in good health and CMV-seropositive.

This chain uses TRBV9 with TRBJ1-2; D unresolved. This CDR3 comprises 14 residues. From germline, CDR1 is SGDLS and CDR2 YYNGEE. V was shortened by 4 bases and J by 4 bases, with 14 bases between the two germline ends. The CDR3 DNA reads TGTGCCAGCAGCCCCTCGGCGGGATCCTATGGCTACACCTTC. It specifies CASSPSAGSYGYTF.

The count of this clone is one. CDR3 loop: CASNEPGQGAETANEKLFF. The DNA for the CDR3 is TGTGCCAGCAACGAACCGGGACAGGGGGCCGAGACGGCTAATGAAAAACTGTTTTTT. The chain recombines TRBV27 with TRBJ1-4; 12 positions match TRBD1. V was pared by 7 bases and J by 3 bases, with 15 bases of the junction left unmatched. CDR3 length equals 19 residues. Looked up from germline, CDR1 is MNHEY and CDR2 is SMNVEV (reference sequence).

CDR3 residues: CASSLVTGRAFF. CDR3 in DNA: TGTGCCAGCAGCTTAGTGACAGGGCGAGCTTTCTTT. This chain links TRBV7-2 with TRBJ1-1, with TRBD1 identical over 7 bases. The CDR3 extends over 12 amino acids. Germline V CDR1 and CDR2: SGHTA, FQGNSA. With V trimmed by 1 base and J by 10 bases, 3 bases remained unmatched. The full variable domain, with the rest looked up from reference TRBV7-2 and TRBJ1-1, is GAGVSQSPSNKVTEKGKDVELRCDPISGHTALYWYRQSLGQGLEFLIYFQGNSAPDKSGLPSDRFSAERTGGSVSTLTIQRTQQEDSAVYLCASSLVTGRAFFGQGTRLTVV.